The entry below gives a single T cell receptor (beta chain) sequence along with its context. Its antigen is not identified. The entry originates in a study of CXCR3-negative and CXCR3-positive naive CD8 T cells. For the study at large: About 135 million TRB reads in total, about 1.5 +/- 0.3 million per library.

Findings of the study overall: Compared with CXCR3-negative naive cells, CXCR3-positive naive cells showed more hydrophobic TRB CDR3s. The level of CXCR3 expression partially decreased after cryopreservation; the majority of assays used fresh PBMCs.

CDR1 is SEHNR and CDR2 is FQNEAQ in the germline V gene (reference sequence). The CDR3 is 13 residues long. The study made its TRB cDNA libraries by 5' RACE, adding UMI labels. TCRdb re-called the 5' RACE reads and gives one entry per CDR3 protein, without DNA. The sample's table shows 130,000 to 150,000 distinct CDR3 sequences. Naive CD8+ T cells had a CD45RO-CCR7+CD27+CD95- phenotype. Sequencing was performed on naive CXCR3+ CD8+ T cells from blood. The subset denotes: CD45RO-CCR7+CD27+CD95- naive CD8+ T cells expressing CXCR3 (TNR3+). This chain uses TRBV7-9 with TRBJ2-5; the D call from TCRdb, TRBD1, cannot be confirmed without DNA. The TCR was taken from a human donor in good health. Some clones in this sample may be carry-over from other donors' samples. The CDR3 sequence: CASSWDRIETQYF.